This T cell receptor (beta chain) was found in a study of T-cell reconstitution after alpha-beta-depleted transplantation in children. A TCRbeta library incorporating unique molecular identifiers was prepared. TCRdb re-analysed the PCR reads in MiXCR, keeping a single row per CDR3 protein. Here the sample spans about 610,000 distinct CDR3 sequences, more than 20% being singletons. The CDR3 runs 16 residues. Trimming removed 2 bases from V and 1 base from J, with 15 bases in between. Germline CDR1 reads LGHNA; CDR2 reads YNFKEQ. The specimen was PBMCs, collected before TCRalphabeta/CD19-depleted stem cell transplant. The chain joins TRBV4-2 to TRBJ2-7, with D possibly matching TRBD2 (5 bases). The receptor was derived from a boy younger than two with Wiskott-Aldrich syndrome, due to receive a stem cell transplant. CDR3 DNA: TGTGCCAGCAGCCAACTTGACGGACTTACTTCCTACGAGCAGTACTTC. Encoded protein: CASSQLDGLTSYEQYF.